Shown below are 12 T cell receptor beta chains from a single sample sequenced in a study of shared clonotypes between healthy human individuals. This table comes from immunoSEQ multiplex PCR, and its TCRdb copy is limited to in-frame clones, with some not included. The sample includes more than 2,000,000 clones, 93% of them seen just once. Sample: naive CD4+ T cells from PBMCs. As to subset: CD45RA+ positively selected. The source of these receptors is a young man in good health. Some clones in this sample may be carry-over from other donors' samples.

The J gene is TRBJ2-2, the V gene TRBV19, with TRBD1 as a possible D gene (6 bases). Between the trimmed V and J ends, which lost 6 bases and 5 bases, there was a span of 10 bases. Germline CDR1 LNHDA, CDR2 SQIVND (reference sequence). CDR3 size: 13 residues. Here the CDR3 DNA reads TGTGCCAGTAGAGGAAGGGGGACCGGGGAGCTGTTTTTT. This gives the protein CASRGRGTGELFF.

The rearrangement links TRBV19 to TRBJ1-5; D is ambiguous. Germline values: CDR1 LNHDA, CDR2 SQIVND (reference sequence). V lost 2 bases and J lost 5, with 13 bases in between. The CDR3 runs to 15 residues. CDR3 sequence (DNA): TGTGCCAGTAGTATACGAGGAGTCGGAGATCAGCCCCAGCATTTT. Encoded protein: CASSIRGVGDQPQHF.

The chain joins TRBV6-1 to TRBJ2-7, with D perhaps matching TRBD2 (6 bases). Per the germline V gene, CDR1 is MNHNS and CDR2 is SASEGT. The CDR3 spans 13 residues. V lost 3 bases to trimming and J lost 4 bases, with 10 bases between them. CDR3 loop: CASSDGGVYEQYF. The CDR3 nucleotides are TGTGCCAGCAGTGACGGCGGGGTATACGAGCAGTACTTC.

The chain recombines TRBV6-6 with TRBJ1-1; D call uncertain. CDR1 MNHNY and CDR2 SVGAGI come from the germline V gene (reference sequence). CDR3 length: 13 residues. Trimming shortened V by 10 bases and J by 1 base, and 13 bases separated the two germline ends. CDR3 region: CAIEGSRNTEAFF. CDR3 bases: TGTGCCATCGAGGGCAGCCGGAACACTGAAGCTTTCTTT.

The rearrangement joins TRBV27 to TRBJ2-6, with D possibly TRBD1 on 5 matching bases. From germline, CDR1 is MNHEY and CDR2 SMNVEV (reference sequence). The CDR3 is made up of 14 amino acids. The ends were cut back, 5 bases at V and 2 bases at J, with 7 bases in the middle. The CDR3: CASSPRAGANVLTF. As DNA, the CDR3 is TGTGCCAGCAGTCCCAGGGCTGGGGCCAACGTCCTGACTTTC.

Here the CDR3 reads CASRKMAGSTDTQYF. DNA for the CDR3: TGTGCCAGCAGGAAGATGGCAGGGAGCACAGATACGCAGTATTTT. The chain uses TRBV7-2 and TRBJ2-3; tentatively, D is TRBD1 (5 bases). The CDR3 has 15 residues. Germline assignment: CDR1 SGHTA and CDR2 FQGNSA. V was pared by 6 bases and J by 0 bases, with 13 bases between.

The genes are TRBV11-2 and TRBJ2-1, with TRBD2 matching 9 bases. The CDR3 is made up of 15 amino acids. Trimming at V came to 5 bases and at J to 11 bases, leaving 13 bases not matched to a gene. Germline values: CDR1 SGHAT, CDR2 FQNNGV. The CDR3: CASSVQREVGLQQFF. Written as DNA, the CDR3 is TGTGCCAGCAGCGTCCAGCGGGAGGTCGGCCTTCAGCAGTTCTTC.

This sequence joins TRBV6-1 and TRBJ1-5, with 8 nucleotides matching TRBD1. This CDR3 has 11 residues. With 7 bases clipped from V and 8 bases from J, the junction kept 1 base outside the gene matches. Germline loops: CDR1 MNHNS, CDR2 SASEGT. CDR3 loop: CASMDREPQHF. Written as DNA, the CDR3 is TGTGCCAGCATGGACAGGGAGCCCCAGCATTTT.

In its sample, this clone was seen once. Additional DNA sequences in this sample encode the identical CDR3. The V call is TRBV7-9, the J call TRBJ1-1; D is perhaps TRBD1 (5 bases). Trimming pared 1 base from V and 4 bases from J, leaving 10 bases between. Germline CDR1 SEHNR, CDR2 FQNEAQ (reference sequence). The CDR3 is made up of 14 amino acids. CDR3 DNA: TGTGCCAGCAGCTTAGTTCAGGGAGGCACTGAAGCTTTCTTT. Encoded protein: CASSLVQGGTEAFF.

The chain has TRBV9 and TRBJ2-6; perhaps TRBD1 as D (5 bases). The CDR3 sequence is 15 residues long. V was shortened by 0 bases and J by 4 bases, with 8 bases between the two germline ends. Germline CDR1 SGDLS, CDR2 YYNGEE. The CDR3 nucleotides read TGTGCCAGCAGCGTAGCAGGGCACGGGGCCAACGTCCTGACTTTC. It translates to CASSVAGHGANVLTF. The complete variable domain, with remaining parts taken from reference TRBV9 and TRBJ2-6, reads DSGVTQTPKHLITATGQRVTLRCSPRSGDLSVYWYQQSLDQGLQFLIQYYNGEERAKGNILERFSAQQFPDLHSELNLSSLELGDSALYFCASSVAGHGANVLTFGAGSRLTVL.

The J gene is TRBJ2-7, the V gene TRBV2; TRBD2 matches 14 bases. This CDR3 has 17 residues. The J segment lost 5 bases and the V segment lost 6 bases, leaving 12 bases of the junction unmatched. Germline assignment: CDR1 SNHLY and CDR2 FYNNEI. CDR3 region: CASRGNRRTSGRNEQYF. The CDR3 DNA is TGTGCCAGCAGGGGGAACCGAAGGACTAGCGGGAGGAACGAGCAGTACTTC.

The chain carries TRBV29-1 and TRBJ2-5, with 9 bases aligning to TRBD1. The DNA matches TRBJ2-7 better at its end, which makes the J call doubtful. CDR1 SQVTM and CDR2 ANQGSEA come from the germline V gene. The CDR3 loop spans 14 amino acids. CDR3 in amino acids: CSVAPRQGGYEQYF. As DNA, the CDR3 is TGCAGCGTTGCCCCAAGACAGGGGGGCTACGAGCAGTACTTC.